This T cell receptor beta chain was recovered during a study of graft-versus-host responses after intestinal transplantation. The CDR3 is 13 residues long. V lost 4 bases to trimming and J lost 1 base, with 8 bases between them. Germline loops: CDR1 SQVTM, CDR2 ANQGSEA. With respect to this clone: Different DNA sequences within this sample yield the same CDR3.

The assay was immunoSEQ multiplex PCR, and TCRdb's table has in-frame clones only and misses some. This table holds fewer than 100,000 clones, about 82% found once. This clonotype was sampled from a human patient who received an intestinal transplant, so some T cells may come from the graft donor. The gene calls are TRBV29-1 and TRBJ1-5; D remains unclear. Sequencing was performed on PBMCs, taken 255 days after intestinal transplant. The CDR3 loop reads CSVAVGSNQPQHF. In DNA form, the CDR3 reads TGCAGCGTTGCGGTGGGCAGCAATCAGCCCCAGCATTTT.